This T cell receptor (beta chain) was retrieved from a study of regulatory T cells in long-lasting Graves disease. Time point given: persistent/refractory GD, antithyroid drugs over 5 years with positive TRAb. The TCR library was made from RNA that had been extracted from PBMCs in TRIzol. The V gene's germline CDR1 is MNHEY and CDR2 SVGEGT. V was shortened by 2 bases and J by 5 bases, with 12 bases between the two germline ends. The CDR3 length is 14 residues. This clonotype was picked up many times. According to the study, TCR beta libraries were built with iRepertoire HTBI primers and CDR3-region Arm-PCR. TCRdb redid the calling of the multiplex PCR reads with MiXCR, one entry per CDR3 protein. The sample carries a few hundred thousand distinct CDR3 sequences, around a fifth recorded once.

The sample in question was peripheral blood mononuclear cells (PBMCs), obtained when the disease was refractory, from a patient treated with antithyroid drugs. The receptor comes from a female donor with Graves disease. V and J are TRBV6-2 or TRBV6-3 and TRBJ1-1; no clear D gene. CDR3 nucleotides: TGTGCCAGCAGTTACCTCGATGGTGGGACTGAAGCTTTCTTT. Translating it yields CASSYLDGGTEAFF.